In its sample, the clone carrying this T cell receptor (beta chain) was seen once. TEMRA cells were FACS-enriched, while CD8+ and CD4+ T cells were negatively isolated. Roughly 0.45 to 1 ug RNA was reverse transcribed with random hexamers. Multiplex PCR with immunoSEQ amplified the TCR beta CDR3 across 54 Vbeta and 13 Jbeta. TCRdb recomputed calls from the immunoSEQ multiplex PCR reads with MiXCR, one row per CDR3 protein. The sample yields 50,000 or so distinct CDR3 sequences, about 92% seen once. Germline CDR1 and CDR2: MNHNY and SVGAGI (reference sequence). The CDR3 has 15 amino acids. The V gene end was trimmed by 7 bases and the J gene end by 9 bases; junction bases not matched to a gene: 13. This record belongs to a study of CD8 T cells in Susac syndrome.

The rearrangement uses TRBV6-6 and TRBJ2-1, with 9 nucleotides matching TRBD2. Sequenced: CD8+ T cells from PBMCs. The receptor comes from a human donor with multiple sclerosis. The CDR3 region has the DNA TGTGCCAGCAAAGGTAGCGGGGGCCCCGGCGGTGAGCAGTTCTTC. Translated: CASKGSGGPGGEQFF.